Here is one T cell receptor (beta chain) with its context. The entry originates in a study of T cell responses to AZD1222 COVID-19 vaccine. Here immunoSEQ multiplex PCR was the method, and the copy in TCRdb shows in-frame clones only, minus some. The sample has about 150,000 clones; about 91% are singletons. The V gene's germline CDR1 is LNHDA and CDR2 SQIVND (reference sequence). The CDR3 contains 13 residues. The V gene lost 3 bases and the J gene lost 10 bases, with 12 bases spanning the gap. The source was peripheral blood, collected on day 0 of AZD1222 vaccination. This sequence originates from an adult in good health. The rearrangement joins TRBV19 to TRBJ1-4; D is uncertain. For the CDR3, the DNA is TGTGCCAGTAGTATGGCGCCTTCTGGAAAACTGTTTTTT. It yields the protein CASSMAPSGKLFF.